A single sample gave rise to the 26 T cell receptor beta chains below, sequenced in a study of OX40 agonist ivuxolimab in advanced cancers. Clones were read by immunoSEQ multiplex PCR, and TCRdb kept only the in-frame ones, dropping some. The sample includes about 32,000 clones, roughly 89% of them seen just once. The source was CD4+ or CD8+ T cells sorted from blood, collected in a trial of the OX40 agonist ivuxolimab. These receptors were obtained from an adult with an advanced solid tumor such as melanoma, head and neck, liver or kidney cancer.

The chain uses TRBV27 and TRBJ1-4; TRBD1 agrees at 7 bases. The length of the CDR3 is 14 residues. The ends lost 2 bases at V and 5 bases at J; junction bases unmatched: 2. Germline V gene lookup returns CDR1 MNHEY and CDR2 SMNVEV (reference sequence). CDR3 protein: CASSLIGGNEKLFF. The CDR3 region has the DNA TGTGCCAGCAGTTTAATAGGGGGCAATGAAAAACTGTTTTTT.

V and J are TRBV7-6 and TRBJ2-7; D gene uncertain. CDR1 SGHVS and CDR2 FNYEAQ come from the germline V gene. Trimming took 5 bases from V and 2 from J, leaving 10 bases between them. This CDR3 has 13 residues. CDR3 sequence reads: CASSPALAYEQYF. The CDR3 DNA reads TGTGCCAGCAGCCCAGCGCTTGCCTACGAGCAGTACTTC.

V is TRBV9 and J is TRBJ1-6, with 7 bases that match TRBD1. Germline V gene sequence: CDR1 SGDLS, CDR2 YYNGEE. The CDR3 length is 15 residues. V lost 6 bases, J lost 5 bases, and 8 bases stayed unmatched. CDR3 sequence reads: CASTTGVVDNSPLHF. CDR3 nucleotide sequence: TGTGCCAGCACCACAGGGGTAGTCGATAATTCACCCCTCCACTTT.

In this sample, this clone turned up once. This CDR3 is also generated by other DNA sequences in the sample. The chain has TRBV4-1 and TRBJ1-5, with D perhaps matching TRBD1 (6 bases). The CDR3 runs to 17 residues. V was clipped by 0 bases and J by 6 bases, with 18 bases between them. Germline lookup yields CDR1 MGHRA and CDR2 YSYEKL. CDR3: CASSQDIYGGQVQPQHF. DNA for the CDR3: TGCGCCAGCAGCCAAGATATATACGGGGGGCAGGTTCAGCCCCAGCATTTT.

The chain uses TRBV11-2 and TRBJ2-1, with TRBD2 identical over 8 bases. The junction had 5 bases not matched to a gene; V was cut back by 5 bases and J by 5 bases. Germline lookup yields CDR1 SGHAT and CDR2 FQNNGV. This CDR3 contains 14 residues. The CDR3 DNA reads as TGTGCCAGCAGCAGTAGCGGGAACCACAATGAGCAGTTCTTC. This codes for CASSSSGNHNEQFF.

This sequence joins TRBV6-6 and TRBJ2-1; 9 bases agree with TRBD2. The CDR3 totals 15 residues. Looked up from germline, CDR1 is MNHNY and CDR2 is SVGAGI (reference sequence). J lost 3 bases, V lost 6 bases, and 6 bases had no gene match. The CDR3 DNA reads TGTGCCAGCAGGATTAGCGGGAGTGGCTACAATGAGCAGTTCTTC. It codes for CASRISGSGYNEQFF.

The CDR3 reads CASTSPLDNYGYTF. CDR3 DNA sequence: TGTGCCAGCACCTCTCCACTGGACAACTATGGCTACACCTTC. The chain uses TRBV2 and TRBJ1-2; D gene unclear. Trimming shortened V by 7 bases and J by 2 bases, and 14 bases separated the two germline ends. CDR3 size: 14 residues. CDR1 and CDR2 (germline): SNHLY, FYNNEI. Drawing the rest from reference TRBV2 and TRBJ1-2, the complete variable domain is EPEVTQTPSHQVTQMGQEVILRCVPISNHLYFYWYRQILGQKVEFLVSFYNNEISEKSEIFDDQFSVERPDGSNFTLKIRSTKLEDSAMYFCASTSPLDNYGYTFGSGTRLTVV.

The chain employs TRBV25-1 and TRBJ2-3, with unresolved D. Trimming removed 4 bases at V and 4 bases at J, with 9 bases between. Germline CDR1 MGHDK, CDR2 SYGVNS. The CDR3 consists of 13 residues. The CDR3 region has the DNA TGTGCCAGCAGTGTGGGTTGGGCAGATACGCAGTATTTT. Amino acid sequence: CASSVGWADTQYF.

The chain combines TRBV6-6 with TRBJ2-7; 7 bases match TRBD1. The CDR3 has 14 residues. V lost 2 bases, J lost 3 bases, and 4 bases stayed unmatched. Per germline, CDR1 MNHNY and CDR2 SVGAGI (reference sequence). This CDR3 is CASSYGQVVYEQYF. The CDR3 nucleotides are TGTGCCAGCAGTTACGGACAGGTTGTCTACGAGCAGTACTTC.

The chain has TRBV7-2 and TRBJ2-3; D not certain. The CDR3 runs 13 residues. The V end was cut by 6 bases, the J end by 2 bases, with 9 bases between. Germline assignment: CDR1 SGHTA and CDR2 FQGNSA. The CDR3 region has the DNA TGTGCCAGCAGTCCCGGTTCCACAGATACGCAGTATTTT. This sequence encodes CASSPGSTDTQYF.

The chain uses TRBV5-1 and TRBJ1-4; 8 bases fit TRBD1. Germline-derived CDR1 and CDR2 are SGHRS and YFSETQ. V shed 4 bases, J shed 8 bases, and the junction held 4 bases outside the gene matches. The CDR3 consists of 13 residues. The DNA for the CDR3 is TGCGCCAGCAGCCCAGGGGGCGGGGAAAAACTGTTTTTT. As protein: CASSPGGGEKLFF.

The DNA for the CDR3 is TGTGCCAGCAGCTTAGAAGGTGGGACGAACACCGGGGAGCTGTTTTTT. Residues: CASSLEGGTNTGELFF. The V gene is TRBV11-2, the J gene TRBJ2-2; no clear D gene. The CDR3 is 16 residues long. V lost 0 bases and J 0 bases, leaving 8 bases between the germline ends. Germline CDR1 is SGHAT and CDR2 is FQNNGV.

This clone has just a few counts. The rearrangement links TRBV7-9 to TRBJ2-2; TRBD1 agrees at 7 bases. From germline, CDR1 is SEHNR and CDR2 FQNEAQ (reference sequence). J gave up 3 bases and V 4 bases, and 11 bases lay outside the gene matches. This CDR3 has 17 amino acids. The CDR3 loop reads CASSSSVQGWDTGELFF. The CDR3 nucleotides read TGTGCCAGCAGCTCCAGCGTACAGGGGTGGGACACCGGGGAGCTGTTTTTT. The variable domain in full, completed from reference TRBV7-9 and TRBJ2-2, reads DTGVSQNPRHKITKRGQNVTFRCDPISEHNRLYWYRQTLGQGPEFLTYFQNEAQLEKSRLLSDRFSAERPKGSFSTLEIQRTEQGDSAMYLCASSSSVQGWDTGELFFGEGSRLTVL.

This clone is medium-sized in the sample. This chain joins TRBV2 and TRBJ2-2, with a weak D call TRBD2 (5 bases). The CDR3 runs to 15 residues. In germline, CDR1 is SNHLY, CDR2 FYNNEI. V was clipped by 7 bases and J by 0 bases, with 12 bases between them. CDR3: CASTTGSANTGELFF. DNA for the CDR3: TGTGCCAGCACCACCGGTAGCGCGAACACCGGGGAGCTGTTTTTT.

The chain joins TRBV9 to TRBJ2-5; D is possibly TRBD1 (6 bases). V lost 0 bases and J 1 base, leaving 7 bases between the germline ends. Germline CDR1 is SGDLS and CDR2 is YYNGEE. This CDR3 spans 14 amino acids. CDR3 nucleotides: TGTGCCAGCAGCGTAGTAGGGGGCCAAGAGACCCAGTACTTC. Translation: CASSVVGGQETQYF.

The chain has TRBV14 and TRBJ1-4; D is perhaps TRBD1 (5 bases). The CDR3 loop spans 14 amino acids. Germline CDR1 reads SGHDN; CDR2 reads FVKESK. V gave up 6 bases and J gave up 2 bases, with 10 bases separating them. For the CDR3, the DNA is TGTGCCAGCAGTAGGGGATTCACTAATGAAAAACTGTTTTTT. Its translation is CASSRGFTNEKLFF.

This clone occurred once. CDR3 sequence (DNA): TGTGCCAGCAGTTACTCAGGGTTCGAGCAGTACTTC. Protein product: CASSYSGFEQYF. The rearrangement links TRBV6-5 to TRBJ2-7, with D unclear. The germline V gene has CDR1 MNHEY and CDR2 SVGAGI. Trimming pared 0 bases from V and 6 bases from J, leaving 6 bases between. The CDR3 sequence is 12 residues long.

V is TRBV21-1 and J is TRBJ1-1. TRBV21-1 is a pseudogene segment. This CDR3 comprises 18 residues. The CDR3 spells CASSKAAGRLAMNTEAFF. In DNA, the CDR3 is TGTGCCAGCAGCAAAGCAGCAGGGAGGCTCGCTATGAACACTGAAGCTTTCTTT.

The chain uses TRBV29-1 and TRBJ1-1, with D maybe TRBD1 (5 bases). Between the trimmed V and J ends, which lost 3 bases and 0 bases, there was a span of 14 bases. Germline CDR1 reads SQVTM; CDR2 reads ANQGSEA. This CDR3 has 15 amino acids. CDR3 nucleotide sequence: TGCAGCGTTGAGATACGACAGATTATGAACACTGAAGCTTTCTTT. It encodes CSVEIRQIMNTEAFF.

The gene calls are TRBV30 and TRBJ2-7; D perhaps matches TRBD1 (6 bases). The CDR3 has 14 residues. The germline gives CDR1 GTSNPN, CDR2 SVGIG (reference sequence). Trimming stripped 4 bases from V and 2 bases from J, with 15 bases between. The CDR3 protein is CAWILPGAPYEQYF. The CDR3 coding sequence is TGTGCCTGGATCCTCCCAGGGGCACCCTACGAGCAGTACTTC.

The count of this clone is one. The chain employs TRBV28 and TRBJ2-7; TRBD2 matches at 7 bases. V was clipped by 2 bases and J by 4 bases; unmatched bases: 14. Germline assignment: CDR1 MDHEN and CDR2 SYDVKM. The CDR3 runs 17 residues. CDR3 residues: CASSLPLGGRAWYEQYF. CDR3 in DNA: TGTGCCAGCAGTTTACCCCTAGGTGGGAGGGCCTGGTACGAGCAGTACTTC.

The V gene is TRBV6-1, the J gene TRBJ1-2; D is ambiguous. The germline gives CDR1 MNHNS, CDR2 SASEGT. V gave up 6 bases and J gave up 4 bases, with 15 bases separating them. The CDR3 consists of 14 residues. The CDR3 spells CASRAAPPIYGYTF. The CDR3 region has the DNA TGTGCCAGCAGGGCAGCCCCCCCTATCTATGGCTACACCTTC.

The chain links TRBV9 to TRBJ1-1; D is undetermined. Trimming removed 1 base from V and 8 bases from J, with 12 bases in between. The CDR3 sequence is 13 residues long. Germline V gives CDR1 SGDLS, CDR2 YYNGEE. CDR3 in amino acids: CASSVRDGGEAFF. Written as DNA, the CDR3 is TGTGCCAGCAGCGTACGCGATGGAGGGGAAGCTTTCTTT. Full variable domain (missing parts from reference TRBV9 and TRBJ1-1): DSGVTQTPKHLITATGQRVTLRCSPRSGDLSVYWYQQSLDQGLQFLIQYYNGEERAKGNILERFSAQQFPDLHSELNLSSLELGDSALYFCASSVRDGGEAFFGQGTRLTVV.

V gene TRBV19 combines with J gene TRBJ2-7, with TRBD2 identical over 9 bases. Germline lookup yields CDR1 LNHDA and CDR2 SQIVND (reference sequence). Germline trimming cut 7 bases from V and 4 bases from J; bases unmatched to any gene: 11. The CDR3 extends over 15 amino acids. In DNA form, the CDR3 reads TGTGCCAGTAACTGGGCTGCTAGCGGGGATTACGAGCAGTACTTC. It translates to CASNWAASGDYEQYF.

J is TRBJ2-2 and V is TRBV7-6; either TRBD1 or TRBD2 may fit D (6 bases each). V dropped 1 base and J dropped 4 bases, with 7 bases sitting between them. The CDR3 totals 14 residues. From germline, CDR1 is SGHVS and CDR2 FNYEAQ. CDR3 nucleotides: TGTGCCAGCAGCTTAGGGGGGGCCACCGGGGAGCTGTTTTTT. Protein product: CASSLGGATGELFF.

As for this clone: An end of the junction does not agree with germline; a read error may underlie this. The chain employs TRBV7-7 and TRBJ2-1; D is unresolved. The CDR3 has 12 amino acids. Germline V gene data show CDR1 as SSHAT and CDR2 as FNYEAQ (reference sequence). The CDR3 here is CASSFAYNEQFF. The CDR3 nucleotides are TGTGCTAGCAGCTTTGCTTACAATGAGCAGTTCTTC.